Listed here are 8 T cell receptor beta chains from one sample, sequenced in a study of T cell changes during pregnancy in multiple sclerosis. Clones were sequenced by immunoSEQ multiplex PCR, and TCRdb holds only the in-frame ones, with some missing. This repertoire shows about 100,000 clones, 92% found once; its top ten account for 1.5% to 2.5%. The starting material was peripheral blood, obtained after pregnancy. These receptors were taken from a female donor with multiple sclerosis, enrolled in a pregnancy study.

This CDR3 is CASSQGSLAETQYF. DNA of the CDR3: TGCGCCAGCAGCCAAGGGAGCTTAGCAGAGACCCAGTACTTC. The chain couples TRBV4-3 to TRBJ2-5; D remains unclear. The CDR3 consists of 14 residues. V was trimmed by 1 base and J by 4 bases, leaving 10 bases between them. The germline V gene encodes CDR1 LGHNA and CDR2 YSLEER.

The chain couples TRBV19 to TRBJ1-6; the match to TRBD1 covers 8 bases. The CDR3 is made up of 14 amino acids. V trimming: 5 bases; J trimming: 7 bases; junction bases outside the gene matches: 4. Germline V lookup: CDR1 LNHDA, CDR2 SQIVND (reference sequence). This chain's CDR3 is CASSHDRGNSPLHF. The DNA of the CDR3 is TGTGCCAGTAGTCATGACAGGGGAAATTCACCCCTCCACTTT.

Only one count was recorded for this clone. V gene TRBV6-1 combines with J gene TRBJ1-5; D is possibly TRBD1 (5 bases). Germline CDR1 and CDR2: MNHNS and SASEGT. Between the trimmed V and J ends, which lost 3 bases and 6 bases, there was a span of 15 bases. CDR3 size: 15 residues. The CDR3 here is CASSDIGREGQPQHF. In DNA form, the CDR3 reads TGTGCCAGCAGTGACATAGGCAGGGAGGGTCAGCCCCAGCATTTT.

The chain has TRBV29-1 and TRBJ2-3, with D maybe TRBD1 (5 bases). This CDR3 is built from 14 residues. V gave up 2 bases and J gave up 1 base, with 10 bases separating them. Germline V CDR1 and CDR2: SQVTM, ANQGSEA. This CDR3 reads CSVEQGIRTDTQYF. CDR3 in DNA: TGCAGCGTTGAACAGGGAATTCGCACAGATACGCAGTATTTT.

This chain uses TRBV19 with TRBJ2-1, with 9 positions matching TRBD2. Germline CDR1 reads LNHDA; CDR2 reads SQIVND (reference sequence). This CDR3 region has 15 residues. V lost 4 bases, J lost 8 bases, and 9 bases stayed unmatched. The CDR3 here is CASSKRASGEHEQFF. The CDR3 nucleotides read TGTGCCAGTAGTAAACGGGCTAGCGGGGAGCATGAGCAGTTCTTC.

The chain couples TRBV7-9 to TRBJ1-2; tentatively, D is TRBD1 (6 bases). V dropped 5 bases and J dropped 4 bases, with 11 bases sitting between them. The germline gives CDR1 SEHNR, CDR2 FQNEAQ (reference sequence). This CDR3 is 13 amino acids long. The chain's CDR3 is CASSPTGTYGYTF. The CDR3 nucleotides read TGTGCCAGCAGCCCGACAGGTACCTATGGCTACACCTTC.

The chain has TRBV7-2 and TRBJ1-3, with D uncertain. The CDR3 sequence is 15 residues long. V was clipped by 2 bases and J by 0 bases, with 8 bases between them. Germline V gene lookup returns CDR1 SGHTA and CDR2 FQGNSA. Here the CDR3 reads CASSLWRGSGNTIYF. CDR3 DNA: TGTGCCAGCAGCTTATGGAGAGGCTCTGGAAACACCATATATTTT.

V usage is TRBV7-3 and J usage is TRBJ1-6, with D perhaps matching TRBD1 (5 bases). This CDR3 has 13 residues. V gave up 7 bases and J gave up 8 bases, with 12 bases separating them. Germline CDR1 SGHTA, CDR2 FQGTGA. CDR3 bases: TGTGCCAGCAAGCAACAGGTGGATTCACCCCTCCACTTT. It translates to CASKQQVDSPLHF.